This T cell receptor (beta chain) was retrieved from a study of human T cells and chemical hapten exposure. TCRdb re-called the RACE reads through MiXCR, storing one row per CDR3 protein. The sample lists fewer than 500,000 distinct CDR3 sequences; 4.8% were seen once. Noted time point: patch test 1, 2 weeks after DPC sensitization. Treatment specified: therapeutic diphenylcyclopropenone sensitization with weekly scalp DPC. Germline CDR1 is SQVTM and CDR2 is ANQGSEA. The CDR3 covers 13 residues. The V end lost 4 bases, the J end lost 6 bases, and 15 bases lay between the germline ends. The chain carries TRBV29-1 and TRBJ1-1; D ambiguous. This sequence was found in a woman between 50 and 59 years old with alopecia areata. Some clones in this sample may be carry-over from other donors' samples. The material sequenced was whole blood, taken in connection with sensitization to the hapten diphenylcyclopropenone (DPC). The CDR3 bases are TGCAGCGTTGCAGGTCCGGTCGACGCTGAAGCTTTCTTT. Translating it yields CSVAGPVDAEAFF.